This T cell receptor beta chain comes out of a study of CD8 T cells in Susac syndrome. RNA was extracted with the RNeasy kit, and a quantity of about 0.45 to 1 ug was reverse transcribed using random hexamers. Multiplex immunoSEQ PCR targeted 54 Vbeta and 13 Jbeta TCR beta segments. Each CDR3 protein is one row after TCRdb ran MiXCR on the immunoSEQ multiplex PCR reads. The table lists roughly 150,000 distinct CDR3 sequences, around 95% of them singletons. This CDR3 has 14 amino acids. Deletions cut 2 bases from V and 4 bases from J, with 12 bases between. The V gene's germline CDR1 is SGHDT and CDR2 YYEEEE.

Sequencing input: CD8+ T cells from PBMCs. The TCR originated in a human donor with multiple sclerosis. The genes are TRBV5-6 and TRBJ1-1; D perhaps matches TRBD1 (5 bases). For the CDR3, the DNA is TGTGCCAGCAGCTTTGGGGGAGGAGGCACTGAAGCTTTCTTT. It is translated as CASSFGGGGTEAFF. The full variable domain, its missing parts supplied by reference TRBV5-6 and TRBJ1-1, is DAGVTQSPTHLIKTRGQQVTLRCSPKSGHDTVSWYQQALGQGPQFIFQYYEEEERQRGNFPDRFSGHQFPNYSSELNVNALLLGDSALYLCASSFGGGGTEAFFGQGTRLTVV.